Each of the 9 T cell receptor beta chains below was sequenced from the same sample in a study of cytotoxic CD8 clonotypes in ibrutinib-treated CLL. TCRdb's copy holds only in-frame clones and misses some; the assay was immunoSEQ multiplex PCR. Among roughly 200,000 clones listed, 79% were seen once. The sequencing used PBMCs, collected after 12 months of ibrutinib treatment. The receptor source for this set is a human donor with chronic lymphocytic leukemia.

This clone was detected ten times or more. The V and J genes are TRBV25-1 and TRBJ2-3; 11 bases agree with TRBD1. Germline CDR1 is MGHDK and CDR2 is SYGVNS. J was trimmed by 4 bases and V by 8 bases; bases with no gene match: 8. This CDR3 spans 15 amino acids. CDR3 protein: CASLIPGQGADTQYF. CDR3 DNA: TGTGCCAGCCTGATCCCGGGACAGGGGGCAGATACGCAGTATTTT.

The J gene is TRBJ1-5, the V gene TRBV28; D gene uncertain. Germline V CDR1 and CDR2: MDHEN, SYDVKM. Trimming stripped 7 bases from V and 3 bases from J, with 7 bases between. CDR3 length equals 12 residues. CDR3 region: CASTESNQPQHF. CDR3 sequence (DNA): TGTGCCAGCACCGAGTCCAATCAGCCCCAGCATTTT.

This sequence joins TRBV5-4 and TRBJ2-4, with a possible D match to TRBD2 (6 bases). Trimming shortened V by 4 bases and J by 4 bases, and 15 bases separated the two germline ends. The CDR3 runs to 15 residues. The germline V gene encodes CDR1 SGHNT and CDR2 YYREEE (reference sequence). The CDR3 coding sequence is TGTGCCAGCAGCATATCTAGCGAGGAAAAAAACATTCAGTACTTC. Protein product: CASSISSEEKNIQYF.

The chain joins TRBV7-8 to TRBJ1-4, with no clear D. This CDR3 has 14 residues. V lost 4 bases, J lost 0 bases, and 6 bases lay in between. Germline V gene lookup returns CDR1 SGHVS and CDR2 FQNEAQ. CDR3 bases: TGTGCCAGCAGCTCCTCATCAACTAATGAAAAACTGTTTTTT. Protein sequence: CASSSSSTNEKLFF. Full variable domain (missing parts from reference TRBV7-8 and TRBJ1-4): GAGVSQSPRYKVAKRGQDVALRCDPISGHVSLFWYQQALGQGPEFLTYFQNEAQLDKSGLPSDRFFAERPEGSVSTLKIQRTQQEDSAVYLCASSSSSTNEKLFFGSGTQLSVL.

V usage is TRBV21-1 and J usage is TRBJ2-1; TRBD1 is the table's D call and was not checked against the DNA. TRBV21-1 is given as a pseudogene. The CDR3 length is 15 residues. The CDR3 region is CATTDRGRSYNEQFF. CDR3 sequence (DNA): TGTGCCACTACTGACAGGGGCCGCTCCTACAATGAGCAGTTCTTC.

The chain recombines TRBV9 with TRBJ1-2, with D perhaps TRBD1 (5 bases). The CDR3 covers 15 residues. Between the trimmed V and J ends, which lost 4 bases and 2 bases, there was a span of 15 bases. Looked up from germline, CDR1 is SGDLS and CDR2 is YYNGEE. The CDR3 bases are TGTGCCAGCAGCCCACGGTGGGGGGGAAACTATGGCTACACCTTC. Amino acids: CASSPRWGGNYGYTF.

In this sample, this clone turned up a few times. The chain combines TRBV18 with TRBJ2-2; unclear D gene. The V gene's germline CDR1 is KGHSH and CDR2 LQKENI. This CDR3 is built from 14 residues. Deletions cut 3 bases from V and 4 bases from J, with 9 bases between. CDR3 in DNA: TGTGCCAGCTCACCTGGCCCGGTCACCGGGGAGCTGTTTTTT. It translates to CASSPGPVTGELFF.

This clone was seen just once. The DNA of the CDR3 is TGTGCCAGCAGCTTGGGACAGAATTTCTATGGCTACACCTTC. Translated, it gives CASSLGQNFYGYTF. The rearrangement uses TRBV7-2 and TRBJ1-2, with TRBD1 matching 7 bases. The length of the CDR3 is 14 residues. The V segment lost 3 bases and the J segment 4 bases; nucleotides outside the gene matches: 5. The germline V gene encodes CDR1 SGHTA and CDR2 FQGNSA.

The chain has TRBV5-1 and TRBJ2-6, with no clear D. V was trimmed by 0 bases and J by 2 bases, leaving 9 bases between them. This CDR3 spans 16 amino acids. Per the germline V gene, CDR1 is SGHRS and CDR2 is YFSETQ. CDR3 sequence reads: CASSLVGGPGANVLTF. The CDR3 DNA follows: TGCGCCAGCAGCTTGGTAGGTGGGCCTGGGGCCAACGTCCTGACTTTC.